This T cell receptor beta chain is from a study of CD4 T cells in relation to SARS-CoV-2 and coronaviruses. Study in general: The negative reference was HIV-1 Nef peptide pool or peptide-free culture.

V lost 5 bases and J lost 2; bases outside the gene matches: 18. Germline assignment: CDR1 SGHTA and CDR2 FQGNSA. CDR3 size: 19 residues. TCRdb's copy holds only in-frame clones and misses some; the assay was immunoSEQ multiplex PCR. The data show 25,000 to 30,000 clones, over 60% seen once. Before the COVID-19 pandemic, during about 2010-2018, CD4+ T cells were taken from unexposed donors. CD4+ T cells were isolated from the cells after around eleven days of culture. As concerns this clone: What it recognizes is unknown.

This TCR was sampled from a human donor in good health. The sample was CD4+ T cells from PBMCs, cultured in vitro. The chain carries TRBV7-2 and TRBJ2-1, with TRBD2 identical over 7 bases. Written as DNA, the CDR3 is TGTGCCAGCAGCCTACCAGCGGGACGGCGGGTCGGAGCCTACAATGAGCAGTTCTTC. Residues: CASSLPAGRRVGAYNEQFF.